These 32 T cell receptor beta chains came from one sample sequenced in a study of radiation and T cells in renal cell carcinoma. Measured with immunoSEQ multiplex PCR; TCRdb has only the in-frame clones, and not every one. The table has roughly 130,000 clones, roughly 91% seen once. Time point indicated: blood 2 weeks post-SBRT. Described treatment: 15 Gy SBRT to primary tumor, nephrectomy 4 weeks later. The material was blood, obtained from a patient whose treatment included radiotherapy and nephrectomy. These receptors all stem from a woman aged 70 to 79 with renal cell carcinoma.

The chain joins TRBV5-1 to TRBJ1-2; TRBD1 agrees at 7 bases. V gave up 3 bases and J gave up 4 bases; unmatched junction bases: 12. The CDR3 has 16 amino acids. The germline V gene has CDR1 SGHRS and CDR2 YFSETQ. CDR3 DNA sequence: TGCGCCAGCAGCTCCGGTTTAAGGGGGCAAATCTATGGCTACACCTTC. Encoded protein: CASSSGLRGQIYGYTF.

The gene calls are TRBV7-2 and TRBJ2-5; D possibly matches TRBD1 or TRBD2 (6 bases each). CDR1 and CDR2 from the germline V gene are SGHTA and FQGNSA. Trimming shortened V by 3 bases and J by 5 bases, and 10 bases separated the two germline ends. This CDR3 is built from 13 residues. The CDR3 coding sequence is TGTGCCAGCAGCTTGGGGGGCCGGGAGACCCAGTACTTC. Translation: CASSLGGRETQYF.

The chain uses TRBV2 and TRBJ2-5; TRBD1 is a possible D gene (6 bases). With 4 bases removed from V and 5 bases from J, the gap between germline ends came to 14 bases. The CDR3 consists of 14 residues. Per the germline V gene, CDR1 is SNHLY and CDR2 is FYNNEI. The CDR3 DNA reads TGTGCCAGCAGTGCGACAGGCTCGGGGGAGACCCAGTACTTC. This translates into CASSATGSGETQYF.

The V and J genes are TRBV10-3 and TRBJ2-3, with TRBD2 identical over 8 bases. Germline lookup yields CDR1 ENHRY and CDR2 SYGVKD. V lost 0 bases to trimming and J lost 1 base; unmatched junction nucleotides: 3. The CDR3 runs 16 residues. The CDR3 coding sequence is TGTGCCATCAGTGAGTCCTCGGGGGGGCGCACAGATACGCAGTATTTT. Protein product: CAISESSGGRTDTQYF.

The chain is built from TRBV21-1 and TRBJ2-7. TRBV21-1 is given as a pseudogene. This CDR3 comprises 17 residues. The CDR3 is CASSKEVGGAGFNEQYF. CDR3 bases: TGTGCCAGCAGCAAAGAAGTGGGGGGCGCCGGATTCAACGAGCAGTACTTC.

This chain connects TRBV10-3 to TRBJ2-2, with 12 bases fitting TRBD2. This CDR3 comprises 18 residues. Trimming at V came to 5 bases and at J to 3 bases, leaving 10 bases not matched to a gene. CDR1 is ENHRY and CDR2 is SYGVKD in the germline V gene. The CDR3 sequence: CAISSTGLAGPDTGELFF. CDR3 DNA: TGTGCCATCAGTTCTACCGGACTAGCGGGACCGGACACCGGGGAGCTGTTTTTT.

The gene calls are TRBV5-4 and TRBJ1-1, with no clear D. V dropped 4 bases and J dropped 1 base, with 8 bases sitting between them. Germline V gene lookup returns CDR1 SGHNT and CDR2 YYREEE (reference sequence). CDR3 length equals 13 residues. The CDR3: CASSLAPNTEAFF. The CDR3 DNA sequence: TGTGCCAGCAGCCTAGCCCCGAACACTGAAGCTTTCTTT.

This rearrangement joins TRBV11-3 to TRBJ2-3; 8 bases line up with TRBD2. Trimming removed 3 bases from V and 6 bases from J; junction bases left unmatched: 2. The V gene's germline CDR1 is SGHNT and CDR2 YENEEA. The CDR3 is 13 residues long. As DNA, the CDR3 is TGTGCCAGCAGCTTTAGCGGGGAGGATACGCAGTATTTT. This translates into CASSFSGEDTQYF.

The chain carries TRBV19 and TRBJ1-2; D remains unclear. The V end lost 3 bases, the J end lost 1 base, and 6 bases lay between the germline ends. Germline CDR1 and CDR2: LNHDA and SQIVND (reference sequence). This CDR3 has 13 residues. The CDR3 coding sequence is TGTGCCAGTAGTATGGAGGGTAACTATGGCTACACCTTC. Translation: CASSMEGNYGYTF.

With regard to this clone: No conserved phenylalanine or tryptophan is present at the end of the CDR3, so a read error is the likely explanation. The chain employs TRBV19 and TRBJ1-1; D may be TRBD1 (5 bases). The CDR3 sequence is 16 residues long. Trimming shortened V by 5 bases and J by 4 bases, and 20 bases separated the two germline ends. CDR1 LNHDA and CDR2 SQIVND come from the germline V gene (reference sequence). CDR3 sequence (DNA): TGTGCCAGTAGTGTCGCCGGTGGGGCAGCGAGCACTGAAGCTTTCCTT. Translation gives CASSVAGGAASTEAFL.

The chain combines TRBV4-1 with TRBJ1-2, with D possibly TRBD1 on 6 matching bases. The CDR3 loop spans 14 amino acids. The germline V and J ends were trimmed by 1 base and 12 bases, with 18 bases remaining between them. Germline V gives CDR1 MGHRA, CDR2 YSYEKL. The CDR3 spells CASSQVLGGRADTF. The CDR3 DNA is TGCGCCAGCAGCCAAGTTCTAGGGGGTCGGGCGGACACCTTC.

V is TRBV19 and J is TRBJ2-7; D not certain. Germline-derived CDR1 and CDR2 are LNHDA and SQIVND (reference sequence). CDR3 length: 14 residues. The germline V and J ends were trimmed by 6 bases and 1 base, with 13 bases remaining between them. The CDR3 DNA sequence: TGTGCCAGTAGCGTGGGTGAAGTTTCCTACGAGCAGTACTTC. Protein sequence: CASSVGEVSYEQYF.

The V call is TRBV15, the J call TRBJ2-5; 10 bases match TRBD2. CDR3 length: 15 amino acids. V was pared by 8 bases and J by 1 base, with 7 bases of the junction left unmatched. In germline, CDR1 is LNHNV, CDR2 YYDKDF (reference sequence). CDR3 nucleotide sequence: TGTGCCACCGGGGCTAGCGGGGGACCCCAAGAGACCCAGTACTTC. Protein: CATGASGGPQETQYF.

The rearrangement joins TRBV9 to TRBJ2-3; TRBD2 might be the D (5 bases). The ends were cut back, 1 base at V and 6 bases at J, with 12 bases in the middle. CDR1 is SGDLS and CDR2 is YYNGEE in the germline V gene. CDR3 size: 14 residues. The CDR3, as DNA: TGTGCCAGCAGCGTAAGAGTAGCGTCGGATACGCAGTATTTT. Translating gives CASSVRVASDTQYF.

J is TRBJ2-5 and V is TRBV15, with TRBD1 as a possible D gene (5 bases). The CDR3 is 14 amino acids. With 1 base removed from V and 5 bases from J, the gap between germline ends came to 11 bases. CDR1 and CDR2 from the germline V gene are LNHNV and YYDKDF (reference sequence). The CDR3 spells CATSRVGAGETQYF. DNA for the CDR3: TGTGCCACCAGCAGAGTTGGGGCAGGGGAGACCCAGTACTTC.

This clone was counted between two and nine times. V is TRBV5-6 and J is TRBJ1-1, with a possible D match to TRBD1 (6 bases). The CDR3 has 14 amino acids. Germline V CDR1 and CDR2: SGHDT, YYEEEE. The V end lost 1 base, the J end lost 8 bases, and 15 bases lay between the germline ends. The CDR3 sequence is CASSLSRIQGEAFF. The CDR3 nucleotides read TGTGCCAGCAGCTTGAGTAGGATTCAGGGGGAAGCTTTCTTT.

V gene TRBV10-3 combines with J gene TRBJ1-2; 9 bases align to TRBD1. V lost 0 bases, J lost 4 bases, and 0 bases stayed unmatched. The germline V gene encodes CDR1 ENHRY and CDR2 SYGVKD. The CDR3 runs 14 residues. In DNA form, the CDR3 reads TGTGCCATCAGTGAGTCGGACAGGGGCTATGGCTACACCTTC. As protein: CAISESDRGYGYTF.

This chain links TRBV19 with TRBJ1-5; no clear D. Between the trimmed V and J ends, which lost 1 base and 4 bases, there was a span of 11 bases. CDR3 size: 15 residues. CDR1 is LNHDA and CDR2 is SQIVND in the germline V gene (reference sequence). The CDR3 reads CASSIAQVGNQPQHF. The DNA of the CDR3 is TGTGCCAGTAGTATAGCCCAGGTAGGAAATCAGCCCCAGCATTTT.

The chain joins TRBV5-6 to TRBJ1-1; D is ambiguous. CDR1 and CDR2 from the germline V gene are SGHDT and YYEEEE. The CDR3 is made up of 12 amino acids. The ends were cut back, 0 bases at V and 8 bases at J, with 8 bases in the middle. In DNA, the CDR3 is TGTGCCAGCAGCTTGGGGATCCAGGAAGCTTTCTTT. Its protein product is CASSLGIQEAFF.

The V gene is TRBV5-1, the J gene TRBJ2-7; possibly TRBD1 for D (6 bases). The V end lost 4 bases, the J end lost 2 bases, and 13 bases lay between the germline ends. The CDR3 length is 14 residues. Germline V gene sequence: CDR1 SGHRS, CDR2 YFSETQ. The CDR3 nucleotides are TGCGCCAGCAGCCCGGACAGTACTGCCTACGAGCAGTACTTC. This sequence encodes CASSPDSTAYEQYF.

The chain joins TRBV7-9 to TRBJ1-2; TRBD1 might be the D (5 bases). The V end was cut by 6 bases, the J end by 1 base, with 9 bases between. Per the germline V gene, CDR1 is SEHNR and CDR2 is FQNEAQ (reference sequence). This CDR3 has 13 residues. The CDR3 DNA reads TGTGCCAGCAGTTTCGACAGTAACTATGGCTACACCTTC. The encoded protein is CASSFDSNYGYTF.

CDR3 DNA sequence: TGCAGCGTTGGGGAGGGGATCGGAGAGACCCAGTACTTC. Its translation is CSVGEGIGETQYF. The chain couples TRBV29-1 to TRBJ2-5; 7 bases agree with TRBD2. Germline CDR1 and CDR2: SQVTM and ANQGSEA. This CDR3 region has 13 residues. Germline trimming cut 4 bases from V and 4 bases from J; bases unmatched to any gene: 6. The whole variable domain, filled in from reference TRBV29-1 and TRBJ2-5, reads SAVISQKPSRDICQRGTSLTIQCQVDSQVTMMFWYRQQPGQSLTLIATANQGSEATYESGFVIDKFPISRPNLTFSTLTVSNMSPEDSSIYLCSVGEGIGETQYFGPGTRLLVL.

The V gene is TRBV9, the J gene TRBJ2-7, with D perhaps matching TRBD1 (8 bases). V was cut by 2 bases and J by 3 bases, with 15 bases left in between. CDR3 length: 15 amino acids. Germline V gene sequence: CDR1 SGDLS, CDR2 YYNGEE. This CDR3 is CASSVGGTGVYEQYF. The CDR3 DNA reads TGTGCCAGCAGCGTGGGGGGGACAGGTGTCTACGAGCAGTACTTC. Looking up the rest from reference TRBV9 and TRBJ2-7 gives the full variable domain: DSGVTQTPKHLITATGQRVTLRCSPRSGDLSVYWYQQSLDQGLQFLIQYYNGEERAKGNILERFSAQQFPDLHSELNLSSLELGDSALYFCASSVGGTGVYEQYFGPGTRLTVT.

This clone was found once. The chain is built from TRBV7-9 and TRBJ2-2; 11 bases line up with TRBD2. The CDR3 contains 17 residues. From germline, CDR1 is SEHNR and CDR2 FQNEAQ (reference sequence). Losses at the gene ends were 4 bases for V and 4 bases for J; bases not matched to a gene: 8. The CDR3 protein is CASSSLTSGAVTGELFF. CDR3 in DNA: TGTGCCAGCAGCTCCCTGACTAGCGGGGCGGTCACCGGGGAGCTGTTTTTT.

The chain is built from TRBV7-9 and TRBJ2-7, with D possibly TRBD1 on 5 matching bases. The CDR3 sequence is 16 residues long. Germline V lookup: CDR1 SEHNR, CDR2 FQNEAQ (reference sequence). Trimming cost V 2 bases and J 3 bases, with 17 bases left between them. DNA for the CDR3: TGTGCCAGCAGCTTATCCGCGACAGTGATTAACTACGAGCAGTACTTC. Residues: CASSLSATVINYEQYF.

This chain connects TRBV6-1 to TRBJ1-1; D ambiguous. With 7 bases removed from V and 1 base from J, the gap between germline ends came to 10 bases. The CDR3 runs to 13 residues. Germline V lookup: CDR1 MNHNS, CDR2 SASEGT. The CDR3: CASTNARNTEAFF. CDR3 DNA: TGTGCCAGCACTAACGCGCGGAACACTGAAGCTTTCTTT.

The genes are TRBV5-4 and TRBJ1-3; possibly TRBD1 for D (5 bases). CDR1 is SGHNT, CDR2 YYREEE, per germline (reference sequence). The V gene lost 1 base and the J gene lost 0 bases, with 11 bases spanning the gap. This CDR3 is 16 amino acids long. CDR3 in amino acids: CASSLPFGGSGNTIYF. The CDR3 nucleotides are TGTGCCAGCAGCTTGCCCTTCGGGGGCTCTGGAAACACCATATATTTT.

This chain connects TRBV19 to TRBJ2-7; D could derive from TRBD1 or TRBD2 (7 bases each). Germline lookup yields CDR1 LNHDA and CDR2 SQIVND (reference sequence). V was shortened by 2 bases and J by 3 bases, with 26 bases between the two germline ends. The CDR3 extends over 19 amino acids. The CDR3 coding sequence is TGTGCCAGTAGTATATCCGCGACAGGGTATGAGGGGGGGAACTACGAGCAGTACTTC. It encodes CASSISATGYEGGNYEQYF.

This chain connects TRBV5-6 to TRBJ1-6; 9 nucleotides line up with TRBD1. The CDR3 length is 16 residues. Germline CDR1 and CDR2: SGHDT and YYEEEE. The V gene end was trimmed by 1 base and the J gene end by 5 bases; junction bases not matched to a gene: 4. Here the CDR3 reads CASSLTGGGNNSPLHF. For the CDR3, the DNA is TGTGCCAGCAGCTTGACAGGGGGCGGAAATAATTCACCCCTCCACTTT.

The J gene is TRBJ2-2, the V gene TRBV19; D not resolved. Germline CDR1 and CDR2: LNHDA and SQIVND (reference sequence). The CDR3 covers 15 residues. The V end was cut by 4 bases, the J end by 4 bases, with 13 bases between. The CDR3: CASSTLLQSTGELFF. The CDR3 DNA reads as TGTGCCAGTAGTACCCTCTTACAGAGCACCGGGGAGCTGTTTTTT. Full variable domain (outside the CDR3, taken from reference TRBV19 and TRBJ2-2): DGGITQSPKYLFRKEGQNVTLSCEQNLNHDAMYWYRQDPGQGLRLIYYSQIVNDFQKGDIAEGYSVSREKKESFPLTVTSAQKNPTAFYLCASSTLLQSTGELFFGEGSRLTVL.

This clone was seen a single time. The chain has TRBV7-2 and TRBJ1-1; 10 nucleotides agree with TRBD1. The CDR3 has 16 residues. CDR1 is SGHTA, CDR2 FQGNSA, per germline. The junction had 12 bases not matched to a gene; V was cut back by 6 bases and J by 5 bases. CDR3 protein: CASSLSRRTGGTEAFF. The CDR3 bases are TGTGCCAGCAGTCTTTCTCGGAGGACAGGGGGGACTGAAGCTTTCTTT. Using reference TRBV7-2 and TRBJ1-1 for the parts outside the CDR3, the full variable domain is GAGVSQSPSNKVTEKGKDVELRCDPISGHTALYWYRQSLGQGLEFLIYFQGNSAPDKSGLPSDRFSAERTGGSVSTLTIQRTQQEDSAVYLCASSLSRRTGGTEAFFGQGTRLTVV.

This chain connects TRBV6-1 to TRBJ1-5; D uncertain. This CDR3 is built from 11 residues. The V gene's germline CDR1 is MNHNS and CDR2 SASEGT. The V end was cut by 6 bases, the J end by 4 bases, with 4 bases between. The CDR3 is CASSFNQPQHF. CDR3 DNA: TGTGCCAGCAGCTTTAATCAGCCCCAGCATTTT.